This TCR beta chain was recovered during a study of blood T cells in healthy people across ages. Study observations and caveats: A roughly linear fall in TCR beta diversity per million T cells was seen with increasing age.

The CDR3 spans 16 residues. Germline CDR1 is MNHEY and CDR2 is SVGEGT. V gave up 4 bases and J gave up 0 bases, with 16 bases separating them. The authors ran a second PCR of roughly 6 to 11 cycles using a sample-barcoded 5' primer and a J-beta primer mix. A template-switch adaptor containing 12 random nucleotides labeled each cDNA molecule. TCRdb recomputed calls from the 5' RACE reads with MiXCR, one row per CDR3 protein. The sample contains about 580,000 distinct CDR3 sequences, around 48% of which appear only once. As to this clonotype: The antigen remains undetermined.

Donors each provided 9.5 to 10 milliliters of peripheral blood. The sequenced sample consisted of blood. This receptor was obtained from a man at least 80 years old in good health. The gene calls are TRBV6-2 or TRBV6-3 and TRBJ2-7, with D perhaps matching TRBD1 (6 bases). CDR3 DNA: TGTGCCAGCAGTTGGAAGACAGGCCTCAGCTCCTACGAGCAGTACTTC. Residues: CASSWKTGLSSYEQYF.